This T cell receptor beta chain was found in a study of T cells after yellow fever vaccination. By 5'RACE template switching, TCR cDNA was produced, with a universal primer site and UMIs added in the process. Each CDR3 protein gets one entry after TCRdb re-called the 5' RACE reads with MiXCR. Of 500,000 to 650,000 distinct CDR3 sequences in the sample, about 14% are singletons; the top ten hold more than 13%. Study findings and constraints: The study noted that FACS-sorted repertoires could contain abundant clonotypes contaminating from the bulk population. Weaker, the secondary response had a peak occurring faster, on day 5 versus 15. Post-booster samples contained most primary-vaccination clones (about 96% CD4, almost 90% CD8).

A few counts support this clonotype. Its antigen is still unknown. The CDR3 consists of 12 residues. With 6 bases clipped from V and 6 bases from J, the junction kept 7 bases outside the gene matches. Germline CDR1 DFQATT, CDR2 SNEGSKA (reference sequence). This chain uses TRBV20-1 with TRBJ1-2; 7 bases align to TRBD1. This sequence was found in a man aged 25-45 years who received the YFV17D yellow fever vaccine. Specimen: PBMCs, collected on the day of the yellow fever booster vaccination. CDR3 bases: TGCAGTGCCAGGGGGGGGCCGAATGGCTACACCTTC. It translates to CSARGGPNGYTF.